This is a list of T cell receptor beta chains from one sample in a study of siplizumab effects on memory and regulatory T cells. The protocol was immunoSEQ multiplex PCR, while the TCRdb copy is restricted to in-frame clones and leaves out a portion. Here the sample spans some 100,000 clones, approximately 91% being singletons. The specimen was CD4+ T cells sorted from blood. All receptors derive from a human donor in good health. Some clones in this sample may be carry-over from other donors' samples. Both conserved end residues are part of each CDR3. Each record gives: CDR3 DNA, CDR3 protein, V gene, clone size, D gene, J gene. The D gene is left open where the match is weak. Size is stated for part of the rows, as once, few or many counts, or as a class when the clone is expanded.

DNA: TGTGCCAGCAGGGCCCTGGGACACCATAACTATGGCTACACCTTC; CDR3: CASRALGHHNYGYTF; V: TRBV28; size: NA; D: NA; J: TRBJ1-2
DNA: TGTGCCAGCAGTTGGGCCATGATGAACACCGGGGAGCTGTTTTTT; CDR3: CASSWAMMNTGELFF; V: TRBV28; size: NA; D: NA; J: TRBJ2-2
DNA: TGTGCCAGTAGTCTTACCGGGACCGCCTTCTACGAGCAGTACTTC; CDR3: CASSLTGTAFYEQYF; V: TRBV19; size: NA; D: NA; J: TRBJ2-7
DNA: TGTGCCAGCAGCTCTAGTATGGCGGGGTTCACAGATACGCAGTATTTT; CDR3: CASSSSMAGFTDTQYF; V: TRBV7-9; size: NA; D: NA; J: TRBJ2-3
DNA: TGTGCTAGTGGTACCGGGACTAGCGGGGGTCAAGAGACCCAGTACTTC; CDR3: CASGTGTSGGQETQYF; V: TRBV12-5; size: once; D: TRBD2; J: TRBJ2-5
DNA: TGTGCCAGCAGCTCGAAACCGTGGTTATCGCCGCAGTACTTC; CDR3: CASSSKPWLSPQYF; V: TRBV7-9; size: NA; D: NA; J: TRBJ2-5
DNA: TGTGCCAGCAGTTACTTAGACAGGGGTGGAAACACCATATATTTT; CDR3: CASSYLDRGGNTIYF; V: TRBV6-6; size: NA; D: TRBD1; J: TRBJ1-3
DNA: TGTGCCAGCAGCTTAGCGGGTAATTCACCCCTCCACTTT; CDR3: CASSLAGNSPLHF; V: TRBV27; size: NA; D: NA; J: TRBJ1-6
DNA: TGTGCCAGCTCACCAGACAGGGCCAACACCGGGGAGCTGTTTTTT; CDR3: CASSPDRANTGELFF; V: TRBV18; size: NA; D: TRBD1; J: TRBJ2-2
DNA: TGCGCCAGCAGCTTGCAGGGGACAGGAGGAGATACGCAGTATTTT; CDR3: CASSLQGTGGDTQYF; V: TRBV5-1; size: NA; D: TRBD1; J: TRBJ2-3
DNA: TGTGCCAGCAGTTTAGGGACTAGCGGGAGTATCGGTGAGCAGTTCTTC; CDR3: CASSLGTSGSIGEQFF; V: TRBV27; size: NA; D: TRBD2; J: TRBJ2-1
DNA: TGTGCCAGCAGTCTCACCCTCGGGGGCCATACGCAGTATTTT; CDR3: CASSLTLGGHTQYF; V: TRBV28; size: NA; D: NA; J: TRBJ2-3
DNA: TGTGCCAGCAGCGGCCCGACAGGCGGAGGGGGCTACACCTTC; CDR3: CASSGPTGGGGYTF; V: TRBV5-6; size: NA; D: NA; J: TRBJ1-2
DNA: TGTGCCAGCAGTGACATTGTGGGGGGTACGCAGTATTTT; CDR3: CASSDIVGGTQYF; V: TRBV2; size: NA; D: NA; J: TRBJ2-3
DNA: TGTGCCAGCAGCCTCTACAATGAGCAGTTCTTC; CDR3: CASSLYNEQFF; V: TRBV9; size: NA; D: NA; J: TRBJ2-1
DNA: TGTGCCAGTAGTACGCAGGGGATTGTGAGGGGCTACACCTTC; CDR3: CASSTQGIVRGYTF; V: TRBV19; size: once; D: NA; J: TRBJ1-2
DNA: TGTGCCAGCAGTGTCCGGATGTCCGGGACTATTTACAATGAGCAGTTCTTC; CDR3: CASSVRMSGTIYNEQFF; V: TRBV6-1; size: few; D: TRBD2; J: TRBJ2-1
DNA: TGTGCCAGTAGCGACCGCCCTGCAACTAATGAAAAACTGTTTTTT; CDR3: CASSDRPATNEKLFF; V: TRBV19; size: NA; D: NA; J: TRBJ1-4
DNA: TGCAGCGTGATACGAAACATGAACACTGAAGCTTTCTTT; CDR3: CSVIRNMNTEAFF; V: TRBV29-1; size: NA; D: NA; J: TRBJ1-1
DNA: TGCGCCAGCAGCCAAAAAGACAGGGGGCGCGATGGCTACACCTTC; CDR3: CASSQKDRGRDGYTF; V: TRBV4-1; size: NA; D: TRBD1; J: TRBJ1-2
DNA: TGTGCCAGCAGACAGGACAGGGTTACTGAAGCTTTCTTT; CDR3: CASRQDRVTEAFF; V: TRBV5-4; size: NA; D: TRBD1; J: TRBJ1-1
DNA: TGTGCCAGCACCTGGGACTCTGGAAACACCATATATTTT; CDR3: CASTWDSGNTIYF; V: TRBV2; size: NA; D: NA; J: TRBJ1-3
DNA: TGTGCCAGCAGCTCAAGGACTAGCGGGAGGGCCGGTCACTACAATGAGCAGTTCTTC; CDR3: CASSSRTSGRAGHYNEQFF; V: TRBV11-1; size: NA; D: TRBD2; J: TRBJ2-1
DNA: TGTGCCAGCAGCTTGGCGGTACAGGGGAACACCGGGGAGCTGTTTTTT; CDR3: CASSLAVQGNTGELFF; V: TRBV5-6; size: few; D: NA; J: TRBJ2-2
DNA: TGTGCCTGGAGTGGGGGAGAGACAGGGAACAATCAGCCCCAGCATTTT; CDR3: CAWSGGETGNNQPQHF; V: TRBV30; size: NA; D: TRBD1; J: TRBJ1-5
DNA: TGTGCCAGCAGCTGGACTCAGACATCTTTCTTT; CDR3: CASSWTQTSFF; V: TRBV11-2; size: NA; D: NA; J: TRBJ1-1
DNA: TGTGCCAGCAGCGCCGCAGGGCAATGGCCCCAGCATTTT; CDR3: CASSAAGQWPQHF; V: TRBV9; size: NA; D: NA; J: TRBJ1-5
DNA: TGTGCCATTCGTGATCGGGGGGCCAACACTGAAGCTTTCTTT; CDR3: CAIRDRGANTEAFF; V: TRBV6-6; size: NA; D: NA; J: TRBJ1-1
DNA: TGTGCCAGCAGTTTGGCAGGGCAACGAGGAAACACCATATATTTT; CDR3: CASSLAGQRGNTIYF; V: TRBV28; size: NA; D: NA; J: TRBJ1-3
DNA: TGTGCCAGCAGTAGTCATGGCTCTGGAAACACCATATATTTT; CDR3: CASSSHGSGNTIYF; V: TRBV28; size: NA; D: NA; J: TRBJ1-3
DNA: TGTGCCAGCAGCCCACTCGGGACTAGCGGACGGTACACAGATACGCAGTATTTT; CDR3: CASSPLGTSGRYTDTQYF; V: TRBV5-8; size: NA; D: TRBD2; J: TRBJ2-3
DNA: TGTGCCAGCAGCTTCAACGGGGAGACCCAGTACTTC; CDR3: CASSFNGETQYF; V: TRBV7-8; size: NA; D: NA; J: TRBJ2-5
DNA: TGCGCCAGCAGCCAAGATCCTAGCTCCGGCTACGAGCAGTACTTC; CDR3: CASSQDPSSGYEQYF; V: TRBV4-1; size: NA; D: NA; J: TRBJ2-7
DNA: TGTGCCAGCAGTTACTTCCGGGACAGGATGCACAATGAGCAGTTCTTC; CDR3: CASSYFRDRMHNEQFF; V: TRBV6-6; size: NA; D: TRBD1; J: TRBJ2-1
DNA: TGTGCCAGGGACGTGGACGGGAGCTCCTACAATGAGCAGTTCTTC; CDR3: CARDVDGSSYNEQFF; V: TRBV19; size: NA; D: NA; J: TRBJ2-1
DNA: TGTGCCAGCAGTTTGACTAGCGGGTACAGCGGGGAGCTGTTTTTT; CDR3: CASSLTSGYSGELFF; V: TRBV28; size: NA; D: TRBD2; J: TRBJ2-2